These 28 T cell receptor beta chains were all obtained from the same sample, sequenced in a study of blood T cell repertoires in COVID-19. The protocol was immunoSEQ multiplex PCR, while the TCRdb copy is restricted to in-frame clones and leaves out a portion. The table records over 150,000 clones, around four fifths of them present only once. Sequences were obtained from peripheral blood. The origin of the receptors is a man aged 70 or older with acute or convalescent COVID-19.

CDR3 nucleotide sequence: TGCGCCAGCAGCCAAGTACAGGGTAATTCACCCCTCCACTTT. Translated: CASSQVQGNSPLHF. V gene TRBV4-3 combines with J gene TRBJ1-6, with a possible D match to TRBD1 (6 bases). This CDR3 region has 14 residues. Trimming shortened V by 1 base and J by 6 bases, and 7 bases separated the two germline ends. CDR1 and CDR2 from the germline V gene are LGHNA and YSLEER.

The chain employs TRBV19 and TRBJ2-7, with TRBD1 as a possible D gene (6 bases). Per germline, CDR1 LNHDA and CDR2 SQIVND (reference sequence). This CDR3 contains 14 residues. Trimming removed 6 bases at V and 0 bases at J, with 12 bases between. The CDR3 bases are TGTGCCAGTAGAAGACAGGTGAGCTCCTACGAGCAGTACTTC. It specifies CASRRQVSSYEQYF.

As DNA, the CDR3 is TGTGCTAGTGGGCCCGGACTTCGCGAAATTTACAATGAGCAGTTCTTC. As protein: CASGPGLREIYNEQFF. The chain is built from TRBV12-5 and TRBJ2-1; a possible D gene is TRBD2 (5 bases). The germline V and J ends were trimmed by 6 bases and 4 bases, with 19 bases remaining between them. The CDR3 is 16 residues long. Germline V gene data show CDR1 as LGHNT and CDR2 as FRNRAP. Filled out from reference TRBV12-5 and TRBJ2-1, the complete variable domain reads DARVTQTPRHKVTEMGQEVTMRCQPILGHNTVFWYRQTMMQGLELLAYFRNRAPLDDSGMPKDRFSAEMPDATLATLKIQPSEPRDSAVYFCASGPGLREIYNEQFFGPGTRLTVL.

This clone appeared many times. The chain has TRBV19 and TRBJ2-1, with 8 bases lining up with TRBD1. The germline V gene encodes CDR1 LNHDA and CDR2 SQIVND (reference sequence). The trim removed 4 bases at V and 3 bases at J, leaving 8 bases unmatched. The CDR3 runs 16 residues. The CDR3 DNA is TGTGCCAGTAGTAAAGCAGGGGGCTCCTACTACAATGAGCAGTTCTTC. The encoded protein is CASSKAGGSYYNEQFF.

The chain is built from TRBV24-1 and TRBJ1-3, with unresolved D. CDR3 size: 12 residues. Germline V gene lookup returns CDR1 KGHDR and CDR2 SFDVKD. The ends were cut back, 7 bases at V and 1 base at J, with 4 bases in the middle. The CDR3 nucleotides are TGTGCCACCAGCAGATCTGGAAACACCATATATTTT. Translation gives CATSRSGNTIYF.

The V gene is TRBV6-5, the J gene TRBJ2-7; weak D call: TRBD1 (5 bases). Trimming took off 6 bases at V and 2 bases at J, with 5 bases between the two ends. From germline, CDR1 is MNHEY and CDR2 SVGAGI. CDR3 length: 11 amino acids. CDR3 nucleotides: TGTGCCAGCAGGACAGCCTACGAGCAGTACTTC. It yields the protein CASRTAYEQYF.

This chain uses TRBV5-6 with TRBJ2-5, with D perhaps TRBD2 (5 bases). This CDR3 is 14 amino acids long. CDR1 is SGHDT and CDR2 is YYEEEE in the germline V gene. Trimming took 0 bases from V and 2 from J, leaving 8 bases between them. CDR3 amino acids: CASSLVGLQETQYF. In DNA, the CDR3 is TGTGCCAGCAGCTTGGTCGGACTTCAAGAGACCCAGTACTTC.

This chain connects TRBV4-3 to TRBJ2-1; the match to TRBD2 covers 7 bases. This CDR3 comprises 16 residues. CDR1 and CDR2 (germline): LGHNA, YSLEER. J was trimmed by 2 bases and V by 4 bases; bases with no gene match: 8. The CDR3 DNA reads as TGCGCCAGCAGCCCAAACGGGGGACTAACCTACAATGAGCAGTTCTTC. It specifies CASSPNGGLTYNEQFF.

This sequence joins TRBV6-6 and TRBJ1-1; 7 positions agree with TRBD1. V shed 6 bases and J 10 bases; nucleotides not matched to a gene: 8. The V gene's germline CDR1 is MNHNY and CDR2 SVGAGI (reference sequence). The CDR3 is 12 residues long. The CDR3 sequence: CASRVTGDIAFF. In nucleotides, the CDR3 is TGTGCCAGCAGAGTAACAGGGGATATAGCTTTCTTT.

This chain links TRBV7-8 with TRBJ2-3; tentatively, D is TRBD2 (5 bases). CDR1 is SGHVS and CDR2 is FQNEAQ in the germline V gene. Trimming pared 0 bases from V and 4 bases from J, leaving 11 bases between. The CDR3 totals 15 residues. CDR3 residues: CASSLAWQEADTQYF. CDR3 sequence (DNA): TGTGCCAGCAGCTTAGCCTGGCAGGAGGCAGATACGCAGTATTTT. The full variable domain, completed using reference TRBV7-8 and TRBJ2-3, is GAGVSQSPRYKVAKRGQDVALRCDPISGHVSLFWYQQALGQGPEFLTYFQNEAQLDKSGLPSDRFFAERPEGSVSTLKIQRTQQEDSAVYLCASSLAWQEADTQYFGPGTRLTVL.

This chain connects TRBV9 to TRBJ2-7, with 9 bases identical to TRBD1. This CDR3 region has 15 residues. Trimming removed 2 bases from V and 2 bases from J; junction bases left unmatched: 5. Germline CDR1 is SGDLS and CDR2 is YYNGEE. CDR3 coding DNA: TGTGCCAGCAGCGTGGGACAGGGCGGGACCTACGAGCAGTACTTC. The encoded protein is CASSVGQGGTYEQYF.

The V gene is TRBV2, the J gene TRBJ2-5; 9 bases are a match to TRBD1. Germline CDR1 SNHLY, CDR2 FYNNEI. V gave up 6 bases and J gave up 3 bases; unmatched junction bases: 5. The CDR3 has 14 amino acids. In DNA form, the CDR3 reads TGTGCCAGCAGCGCCGGGACAGGGAAAGAGACCCAGTACTTC. Its translation: CASSAGTGKETQYF.

V and J are TRBV7-3 and TRBJ2-1; 10 positions match TRBD2. The V and J ends lost 4 bases and 6 bases, in that order; junction bases with no gene match: 6. The CDR3 sequence is 15 residues long. CDR1 is SGHTA and CDR2 is FQGTGA in the germline V gene. DNA for the CDR3: TGTGCCAGCAGCTCCCTAGCGGGAGAGGGCAATGAGCAGTTCTTC. Protein: CASSSLAGEGNEQFF.

The chain recombines TRBV28 with TRBJ1-2, with D possibly matching TRBD1 (6 bases). V gave up 6 bases and J gave up 8 bases, with 19 bases separating them. The V gene's germline CDR1 is MDHEN and CDR2 SYDVKM. CDR3 size: 14 residues. The CDR3 spells CASRSRGGEWGYTF. The DNA of the CDR3 is TGTGCCAGCAGGTCGCGGGGGGGCGAGTGGGGCTACACCTTC.

V and J are TRBV5-1 and TRBJ2-1; D might be TRBD1 (6 bases). The CDR3 runs to 13 residues. V lost 1 base to trimming and J lost 6 bases, with 8 bases between them. Germline assignment: CDR1 SGHRS and CDR2 YFSETQ. Here the CDR3 reads CASSLKGGNEQFF. The DNA of the CDR3 is TGCGCCAGCAGCTTGAAAGGGGGCAATGAGCAGTTCTTC. The whole variable domain, filled in from reference TRBV5-1 and TRBJ2-1, reads KAGVTQTPRYLIKTRGQQVTLSCSPISGHRSVSWYQQTPGQGLQFLFEYFSETQRNKGNFPGRFSGRQFSNSRSEMNVSTLELGDSALYLCASSLKGGNEQFFGPGTRLTVL.

V usage is TRBV7-3 and J usage is TRBJ1-6, with D unresolved. The V and J ends lost 4 bases and 10 bases respectively, with 11 bases between them. CDR3 length equals 13 residues. Germline assignment: CDR1 SGHTA and CDR2 FQGTGA. The CDR3 DNA reads TGTGCCAGCAGCTCCACTCGGGAATCACCCCTCCACTTT. Its translation is CASSSTRESPLHF.

This clone came up a few times. The genes are TRBV7-8 and TRBJ2-1; 7 bases line up with TRBD1. This CDR3 contains 16 residues. Germline V gene lookup returns CDR1 SGHVS and CDR2 FQNEAQ. V shed 5 bases, J shed 4 bases, and the junction held 11 bases outside the gene matches. DNA for the CDR3: TGTGCCAGCAGCGTGGAGACAGGGACCAGGTACAATGAGCAGTTCTTC. Amino acid sequence: CASSVETGTRYNEQFF.

DNA for the CDR3: TGTGCCAGCAGCCCCTCCCACATCCCCTATGGCTACACCTTC. Translation gives CASSPSHIPYGYTF. The chain joins TRBV28 to TRBJ1-2; no clear D. The germline V and J ends were trimmed by 6 bases and 4 bases, with 15 bases remaining between them. The CDR3 length is 14 residues. CDR1 is MDHEN and CDR2 is SYDVKM in the germline V gene.

The gene calls are TRBV28 and TRBJ1-1; no reliable D call. In germline, CDR1 is MDHEN, CDR2 SYDVKM. Deletions cut 8 bases from V and 5 bases from J, with 9 bases between. The CDR3 extends over 11 amino acids. The CDR3 region is CASEAGTEAFF. Here the CDR3 DNA reads TGTGCCAGCGAGGCTGGGACTGAAGCTTTCTTT. Complete variable domain (other parts from reference TRBV28 and TRBJ1-1): DVKVTQSSRYLVKRTGEKVFLECVQDMDHENMFWYRQDPGLGLRLIYFSYDVKMKEKGDIPEGYSVSREKKERFSLILESASTNQTSMYLCASEAGTEAFFGQGTRLTVV.

The count of this clone is one. The rearrangement uses TRBV27 and TRBJ1-2; D gene uncertain. V was trimmed by 2 bases and J by 2 bases, leaving 18 bases between them. This CDR3 comprises 17 residues. Germline lookup yields CDR1 MNHEY and CDR2 SMNVEV (reference sequence). The CDR3 DNA is TGTGCCAGCAGTTTAAGTTTGTTTGACGGACTAAACTATGGCTACACCTTC. Translating gives CASSLSLFDGLNYGYTF.

J is TRBJ2-3 and V is TRBV28; D is undetermined. With 2 bases removed from V and 6 bases from J, the gap between germline ends came to 12 bases. The CDR3 length is 14 residues. Germline V lookup: CDR1 MDHEN, CDR2 SYDVKM. CDR3 sequence reads: CASSLSPPMDTQYF. The CDR3, as DNA: TGTGCCAGCAGTTTAAGCCCCCCCATGGATACGCAGTATTTT.

This sequence joins TRBV5-1 and TRBJ2-3; 7 positions agree with TRBD2. Trimming cost V 0 bases and J 0 bases; bases outside gene matches: 4. The CDR3 runs to 16 residues. The germline CDR1 and CDR2 sequences are SGHRS and YFSETQ. CDR3 sequence (DNA): TGCGCCAGCAGCTTGGGAGCGGGACGGAGCACAGATACGCAGTATTTT. It translates to CASSLGAGRSTDTQYF.

In this sample, this clone turned up a few times. The V and J genes are TRBV19 and TRBJ1-2; TRBD1 agrees at 12 bases. J lost 6 bases, V lost 5 bases, and 7 bases had no gene match. The CDR3 is made up of 15 amino acids. Germline loops: CDR1 LNHDA, CDR2 SQIVND (reference sequence). In DNA form, the CDR3 reads TGTGCCAGTAGTTCTCCCGGGACAGGGGGCGATGGCTACACCTTC. This sequence encodes CASSSPGTGGDGYTF.

The chain is built from TRBV10-2 and TRBJ2-5; 8 bases are shared with TRBD2. The CDR3 length is 14 residues. Per germline, CDR1 WSHSY and CDR2 SAAADI. V shed 4 bases, J shed 2 bases, and the junction held 3 bases outside the gene matches. The CDR3 reads CASSAGGPQETQYF. The DNA of the CDR3 is TGCGCCAGCAGTGCGGGGGGGCCTCAAGAGACCCAGTACTTC.

The V gene is TRBV3-1 (or the pseudogene TRBV3-2), the J gene TRBJ1-5, with D tentatively TRBD1 (6 bases). Germline V gene data show CDR1 as LGHDT and CDR2 as YNNKEL (reference sequence). There are 17 residues in the CDR3. The V and J ends lost 2 bases and 4 bases respectively, with 18 bases between them. The CDR3 nucleotides are TGTGCCAGCAGCCAACAAGACAGGAATGGGATTAATCAGCCCCAGCATTTT. It encodes CASSQQDRNGINQPQHF.

The chain recombines TRBV3-1 (or the pseudogene TRBV3-2) with TRBJ2-2; TRBD1 matches at 8 bases. After removal of 6 bases from V and 3 bases from J, the junction contained 9 bases not matched to a gene. Germline V gives CDR1 LGHDT, CDR2 YNNKEL (reference sequence). CDR3 length: 16 residues. DNA of the CDR3: TGTGCCAGCAGGCCCGAGACAGGGGTATACACCGGGGAGCTGTTTTTT. Amino acids: CASRPETGVYTGELFF.

This clone was seen a single time. J is TRBJ1-2 and V is TRBV3-1 (or the pseudogene TRBV3-2); D gene unclear. The CDR3 consists of 14 residues. Germline V lookup: CDR1 LGHDT, CDR2 YNNKEL (reference sequence). With 1 base removed from V and 2 bases from J, the gap between germline ends came to 8 bases. The chain's CDR3 is CASSQVPGNYGYTF. For the CDR3, the DNA is TGTGCCAGCAGCCAAGTACCAGGAAACTATGGCTACACCTTC.

The rearrangement uses TRBV7-9 and TRBJ1-2; a possible D gene is TRBD1 (5 bases). The CDR3 has 13 residues. Trimming took off 5 bases at V and 4 bases at J, with 11 bases between the two ends. Per germline, CDR1 SEHNR and CDR2 FQNEAQ (reference sequence). The CDR3 loop reads CASSGTRTYGYTF. CDR3 in DNA: TGTGCCAGCAGCGGGACTCGGACCTATGGCTACACCTTC.